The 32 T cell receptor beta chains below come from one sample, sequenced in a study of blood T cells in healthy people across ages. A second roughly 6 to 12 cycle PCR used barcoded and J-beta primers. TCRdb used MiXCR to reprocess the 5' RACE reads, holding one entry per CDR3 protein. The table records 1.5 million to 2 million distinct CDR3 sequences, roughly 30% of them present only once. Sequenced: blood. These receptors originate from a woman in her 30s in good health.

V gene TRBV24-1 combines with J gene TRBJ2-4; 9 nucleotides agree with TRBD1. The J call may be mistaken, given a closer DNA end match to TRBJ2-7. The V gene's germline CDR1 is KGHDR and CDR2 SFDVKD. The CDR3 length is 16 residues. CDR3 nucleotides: TGTGCCCCACCAGAACGGGGACAGGGATTTACCTACGAGCAGTACTTC. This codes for CAPPERGQGFTYEQYF.

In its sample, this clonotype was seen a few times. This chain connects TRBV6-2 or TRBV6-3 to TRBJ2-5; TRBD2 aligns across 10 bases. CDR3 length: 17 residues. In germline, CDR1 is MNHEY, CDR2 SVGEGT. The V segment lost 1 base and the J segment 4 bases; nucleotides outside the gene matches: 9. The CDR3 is CASSYYGSGRTSETQYF. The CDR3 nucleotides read TGTGCCAGCAGTTACTATGGTAGCGGGAGGACATCAGAGACCCAGTACTTC.

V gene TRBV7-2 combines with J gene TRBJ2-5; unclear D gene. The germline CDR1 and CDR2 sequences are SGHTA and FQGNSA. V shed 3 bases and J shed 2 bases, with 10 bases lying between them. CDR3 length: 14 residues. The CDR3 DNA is TGTGCCAGCAGCTTTGCGTCCCAACAAGAGACCCAGTACTTC. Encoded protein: CASSFASQQETQYF.

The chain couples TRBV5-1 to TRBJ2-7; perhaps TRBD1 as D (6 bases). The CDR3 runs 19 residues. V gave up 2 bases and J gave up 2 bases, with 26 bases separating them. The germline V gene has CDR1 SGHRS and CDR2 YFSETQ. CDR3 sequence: CASSFTKGRNRALPYEQYF. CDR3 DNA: TGCGCCAGCAGCTTCACCAAGGGTCGGAACAGGGCCCTCCCCTACGAGCAGTACTTC.

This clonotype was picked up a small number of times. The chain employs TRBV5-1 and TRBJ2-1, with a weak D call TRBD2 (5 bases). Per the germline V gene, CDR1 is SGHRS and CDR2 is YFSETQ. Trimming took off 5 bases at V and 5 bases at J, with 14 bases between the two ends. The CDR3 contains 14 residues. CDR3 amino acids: CASSRLAQNNEQFF. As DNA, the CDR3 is TGCGCCAGCAGTCGGCTAGCCCAGAACAATGAGCAGTTCTTC.

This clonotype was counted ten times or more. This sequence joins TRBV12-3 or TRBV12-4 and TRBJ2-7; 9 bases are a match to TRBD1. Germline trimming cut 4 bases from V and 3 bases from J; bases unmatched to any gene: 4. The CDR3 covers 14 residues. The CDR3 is CASSSRTGVYEQYF. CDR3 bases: TGTGCCAGCAGTTCCCGGACAGGGGTCTACGAGCAGTACTTC.

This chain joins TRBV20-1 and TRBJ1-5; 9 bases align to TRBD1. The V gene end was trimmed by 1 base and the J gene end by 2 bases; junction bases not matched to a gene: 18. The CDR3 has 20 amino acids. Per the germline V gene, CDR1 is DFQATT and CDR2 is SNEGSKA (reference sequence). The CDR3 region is CSARVGLGQGVRRGNQPQHF. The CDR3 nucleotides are TGCAGTGCTAGAGTGGGGTTGGGACAGGGCGTCCGGCGGGGCAATCAGCCCCAGCATTTT.

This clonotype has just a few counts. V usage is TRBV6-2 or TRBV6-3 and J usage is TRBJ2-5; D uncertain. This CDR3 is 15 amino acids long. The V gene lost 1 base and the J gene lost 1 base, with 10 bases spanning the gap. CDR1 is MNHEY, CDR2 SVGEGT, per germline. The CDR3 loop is CASSYWGSPQETQYF. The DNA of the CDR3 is TGTGCCAGCAGTTACTGGGGTTCCCCCCAAGAGACCCAGTACTTC.

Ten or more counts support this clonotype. The CDR3 DNA reads TGTGCCAGCAGCCACCCCAACAGGACCCGCGAAAACAAGCACTCCTACAATGAGCAGTTCTTC. Protein sequence: CASSHPNRTRENKHSYNEQFF. The chain recombines TRBV11-2 with TRBJ2-1, with TRBD1 as a possible D gene (5 bases). Deletions cut 5 bases from V and 0 bases from J, with 29 bases between. The germline gives CDR1 SGHAT, CDR2 FQNNGV. The CDR3 runs 21 residues.

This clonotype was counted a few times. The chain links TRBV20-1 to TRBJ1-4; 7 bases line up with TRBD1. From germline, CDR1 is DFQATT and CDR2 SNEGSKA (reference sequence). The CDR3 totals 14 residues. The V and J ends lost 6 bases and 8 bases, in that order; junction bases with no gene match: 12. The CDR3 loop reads CSAQEGAQGEKLFF. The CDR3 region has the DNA TGCAGTGCCCAAGAGGGGGCGCAAGGGGAAAAACTGTTTTTT.

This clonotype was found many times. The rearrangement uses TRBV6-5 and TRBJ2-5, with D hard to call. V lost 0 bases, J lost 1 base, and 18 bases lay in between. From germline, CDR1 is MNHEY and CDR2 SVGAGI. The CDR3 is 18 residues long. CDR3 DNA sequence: TGTGCCAGCAGTTACTCGGTCCCCGGGCGGCTAATCCAAGAGACCCAGTACTTC. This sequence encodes CASSYSVPGRLIQETQYF.

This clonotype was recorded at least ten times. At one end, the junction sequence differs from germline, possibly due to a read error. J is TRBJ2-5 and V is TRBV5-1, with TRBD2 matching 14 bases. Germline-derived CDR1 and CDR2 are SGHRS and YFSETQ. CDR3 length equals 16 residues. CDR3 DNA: TGTGCCAGCAGCTTGGGACTAGCGGGAGTGGGGGAGACCCAGTACTTC. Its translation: CASSLGLAGVGETQYF. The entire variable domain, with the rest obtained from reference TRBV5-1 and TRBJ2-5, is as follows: KAGVTQTPRYLIKTRGQQVTLSCSPISGHRSVSWYQQTPGQGLQFLFEYFSETQRNKGNFPGRFSGRQFSNSRSEMNVSTLELGDSALYLCASSLGLAGVGETQYFGPGTRLLVL.

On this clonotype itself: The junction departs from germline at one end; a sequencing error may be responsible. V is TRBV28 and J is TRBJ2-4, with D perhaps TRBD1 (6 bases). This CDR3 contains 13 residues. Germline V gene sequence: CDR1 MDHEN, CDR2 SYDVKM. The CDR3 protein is CAGSARGLDIQYF. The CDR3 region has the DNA TGTGCCGGCAGTGCCAGGGGTTTGGACATTCAGTACTTC.

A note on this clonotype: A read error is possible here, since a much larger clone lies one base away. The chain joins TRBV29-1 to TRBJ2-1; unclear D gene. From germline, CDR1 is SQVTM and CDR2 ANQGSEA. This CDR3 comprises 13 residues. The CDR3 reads CSVEGLRVREQVF. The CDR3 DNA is TGCAGCGTTGAAGGGCTCCGGGTCCGTGAGCAGGTCTTC.

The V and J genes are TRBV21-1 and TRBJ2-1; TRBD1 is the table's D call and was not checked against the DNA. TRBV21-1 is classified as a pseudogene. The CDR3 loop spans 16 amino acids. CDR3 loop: CASCWPGVSVGNEQFF. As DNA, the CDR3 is TGTGCCAGCTGCTGGCCAGGGGTCTCGGTCGGCAATGAGCAGTTCTTC.

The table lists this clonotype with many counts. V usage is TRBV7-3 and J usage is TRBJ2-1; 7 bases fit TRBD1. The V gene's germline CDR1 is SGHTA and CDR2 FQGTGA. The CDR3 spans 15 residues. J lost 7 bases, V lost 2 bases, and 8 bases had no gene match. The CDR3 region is CASSLSPGGPNEQFF. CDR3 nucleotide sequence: TGTGCCAGCAGCTTATCCCCAGGGGGACCAAATGAGCAGTTCTTC.

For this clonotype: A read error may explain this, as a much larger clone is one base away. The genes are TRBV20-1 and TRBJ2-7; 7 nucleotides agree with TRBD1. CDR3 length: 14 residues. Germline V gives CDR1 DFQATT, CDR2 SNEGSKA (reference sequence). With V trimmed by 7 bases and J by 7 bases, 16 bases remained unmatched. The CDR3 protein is CSVRTPGQLVEQYF. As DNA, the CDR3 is TGCAGTGTCCGAACACCGGGACAGCTGGTTGAGCAGTACTTC.

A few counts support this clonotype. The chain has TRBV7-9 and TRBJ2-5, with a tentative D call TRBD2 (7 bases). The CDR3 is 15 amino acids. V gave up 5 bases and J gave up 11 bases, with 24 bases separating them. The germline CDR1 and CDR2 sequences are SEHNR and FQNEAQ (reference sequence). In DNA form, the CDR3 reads TGTGCCAGCAGCCCAGGGGCGGGGGCTCTACGGGGGCAGTACTTC. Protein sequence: CASSPGAGALRGQYF.

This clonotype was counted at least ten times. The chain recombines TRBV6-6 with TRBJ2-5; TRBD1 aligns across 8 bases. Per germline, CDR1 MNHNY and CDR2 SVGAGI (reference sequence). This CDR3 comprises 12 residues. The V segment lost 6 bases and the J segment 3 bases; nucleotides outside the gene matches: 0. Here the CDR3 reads CASRTGEETQYF. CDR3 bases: TGTGCCAGCAGGACAGGGGAAGAGACCCAGTACTTC.

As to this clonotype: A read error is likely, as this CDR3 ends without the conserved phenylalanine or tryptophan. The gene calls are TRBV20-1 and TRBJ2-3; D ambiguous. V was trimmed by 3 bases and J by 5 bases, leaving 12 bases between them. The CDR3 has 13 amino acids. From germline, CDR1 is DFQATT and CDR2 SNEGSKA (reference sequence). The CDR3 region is CSASPSEVDTQYL. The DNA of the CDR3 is TGCAGTGCTAGCCCCTCAGAGGTAGATACGCAGTATCTT.

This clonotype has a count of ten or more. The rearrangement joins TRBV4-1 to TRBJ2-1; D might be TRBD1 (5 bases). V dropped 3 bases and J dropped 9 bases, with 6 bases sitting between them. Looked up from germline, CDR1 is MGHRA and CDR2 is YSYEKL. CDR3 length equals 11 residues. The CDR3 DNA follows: TGCGCCAGCAGCCATAGGGGTGAGCAGTTCTTC. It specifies CASSHRGEQFF.

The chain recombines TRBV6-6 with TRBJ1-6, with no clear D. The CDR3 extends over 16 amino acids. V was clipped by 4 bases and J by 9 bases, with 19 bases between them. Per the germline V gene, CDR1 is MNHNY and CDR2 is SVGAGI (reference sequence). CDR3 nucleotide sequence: TGTGCCAGCAGTTCCGCTAGGGCGGGGTCTGCTTCACCCCTCCACTTT. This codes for CASSSARAGSASPLHF.

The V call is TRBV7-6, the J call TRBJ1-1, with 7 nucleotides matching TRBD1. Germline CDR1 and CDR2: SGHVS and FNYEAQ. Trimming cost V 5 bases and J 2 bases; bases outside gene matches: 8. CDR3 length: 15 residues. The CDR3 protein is CASSPIGQANTEAFF. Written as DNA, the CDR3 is TGTGCCAGCAGCCCTATTGGACAGGCTAACACTGAAGCTTTCTTT.

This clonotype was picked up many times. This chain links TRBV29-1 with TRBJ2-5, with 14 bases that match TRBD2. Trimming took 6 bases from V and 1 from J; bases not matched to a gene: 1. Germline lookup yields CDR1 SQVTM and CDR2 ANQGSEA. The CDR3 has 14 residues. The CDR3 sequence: CSVGLAGAQETQYF. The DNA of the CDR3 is TGCAGCGTGGGACTAGCGGGAGCCCAAGAGACCCAGTACTTC.

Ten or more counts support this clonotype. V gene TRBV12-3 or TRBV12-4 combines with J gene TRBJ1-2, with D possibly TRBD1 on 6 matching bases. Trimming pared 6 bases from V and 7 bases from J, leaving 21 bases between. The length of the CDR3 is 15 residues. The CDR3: CASRELGGEVAGYTF. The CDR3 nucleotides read TGTGCCAGCAGGGAACTTGGGGGCGAGGTAGCTGGCTACACCTTC.

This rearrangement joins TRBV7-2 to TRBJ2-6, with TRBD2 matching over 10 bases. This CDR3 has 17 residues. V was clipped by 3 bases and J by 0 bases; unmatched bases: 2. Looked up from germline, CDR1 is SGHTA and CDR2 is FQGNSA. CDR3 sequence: CASSFTSGVSGANVLTF. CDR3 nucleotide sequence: TGTGCCAGCAGCTTCACTAGCGGGGTCTCTGGGGCCAACGTCCTGACTTTC.

CDR3 in amino acids: CASRREGNSNYGYTF. CDR3 DNA sequence: TGTGCCAGCAGGAGGGAGGGGAACTCGAACTATGGCTACACCTTC. The genes are TRBV2 and TRBJ1-2; possible D gene TRBD1, 5 bases. Germline V gene data show CDR1 as SNHLY and CDR2 as FYNNEI. This CDR3 comprises 15 residues. Trimming removed 6 bases from V and 2 bases from J, with 16 bases in between.

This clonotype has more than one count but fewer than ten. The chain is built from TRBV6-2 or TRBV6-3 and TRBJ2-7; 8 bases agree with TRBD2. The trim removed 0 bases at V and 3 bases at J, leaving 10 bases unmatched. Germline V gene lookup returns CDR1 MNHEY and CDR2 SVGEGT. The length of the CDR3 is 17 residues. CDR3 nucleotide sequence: TGTGCCAGCAGTTACTCGATGTCAGTAGCGGGGAACTACGAGCAGTACTTC. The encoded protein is CASSYSMSVAGNYEQYF.

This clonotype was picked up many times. The CDR3 loop is CASSLPGVETQYF. DNA for the CDR3: TGTGCCAGCAGCTTACCAGGGGTGGAGACCCAGTACTTC. The chain combines TRBV7-9 with TRBJ2-5; weak D call: TRBD1 (6 bases). Trimming took 2 bases from V and 5 from J, leaving 9 bases between them. CDR1 and CDR2 from the germline V gene are SEHNR and FQNEAQ (reference sequence). The CDR3 is 13 amino acids.

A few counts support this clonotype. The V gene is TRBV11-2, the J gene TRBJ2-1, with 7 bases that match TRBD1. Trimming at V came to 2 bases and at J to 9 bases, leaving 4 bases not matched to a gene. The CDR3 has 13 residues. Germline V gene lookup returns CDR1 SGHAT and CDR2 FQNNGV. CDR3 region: CASSLTGAVEQFF. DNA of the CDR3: TGTGCCAGCAGCTTAACAGGGGCGGTTGAGCAGTTCTTC.

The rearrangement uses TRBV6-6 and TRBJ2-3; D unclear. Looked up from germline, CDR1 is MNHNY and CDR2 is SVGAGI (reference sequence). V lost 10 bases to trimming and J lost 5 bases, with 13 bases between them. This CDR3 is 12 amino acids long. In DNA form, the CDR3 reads TGTGCCAACAGACGAACTGGAGATACGCAGTATTTT. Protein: CANRRTGDTQYF.

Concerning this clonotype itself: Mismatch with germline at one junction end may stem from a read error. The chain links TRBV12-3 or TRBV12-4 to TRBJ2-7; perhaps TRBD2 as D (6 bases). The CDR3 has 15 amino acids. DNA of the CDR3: TGCGCCAGCAGTCTCACCGGGACTTCCTTAGGCGAGCAGTACTTC. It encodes CASSLTGTSLGEQYF.